This T cell receptor (beta chain) is drawn from a study of control samples from healthy donors and cancer patients. Method: immunoSEQ multiplex PCR; TCRdb's copy keeps in-frame clones and lacks some. The table shows around 250,000 clones, with more than 65% occurring only once. Only one count was recorded for this clone. CDR1 and CDR2 from the germline V gene are MNHEY and SVGAGI. This CDR3 contains 14 residues. With 6 bases removed from V and 0 bases from J, the gap between germline ends came to 11 bases. The source material was PBMCs. The chain has TRBV6-5 and TRBJ1-2; D not resolved. This clonotype was obtained from a woman aged 60-70 years with lung cancer. The CDR3 nucleotides are TGTGCCAGCAGCCCAGTCCCCTCTAACTATGGCTACACCTTC. It translates to CASSPVPSNYGYTF.